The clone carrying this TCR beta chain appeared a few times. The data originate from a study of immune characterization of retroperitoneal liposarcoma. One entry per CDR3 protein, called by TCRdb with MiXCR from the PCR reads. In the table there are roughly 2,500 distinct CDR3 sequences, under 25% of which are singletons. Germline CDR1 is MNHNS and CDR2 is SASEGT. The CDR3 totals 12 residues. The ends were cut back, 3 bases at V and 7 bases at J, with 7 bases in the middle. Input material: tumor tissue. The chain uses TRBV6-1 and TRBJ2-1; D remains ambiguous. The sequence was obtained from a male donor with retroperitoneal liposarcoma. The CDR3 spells CASSELGNEQFF. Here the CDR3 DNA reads TGTGCCAGCAGTGAGTTGGGGAATGAGCAGTTCTTC.